The present TCR beta chain was sequenced within a study of T cell responses to AZD1222 COVID-19 vaccine (dated by TCRdb to the early 2020s). In terms of the full investigation: AZD1222 recipients whose second dose came at about 4 weeks and those whose second dose came at about 12 weeks were combined into one group, since spike-specific TCR depth and breadth did not differ between the two schedules. Trial participants were enrolled by age into 18-55, 56-69 and 70-plus year subgroups, with around 140, 26 and 57 TCR-sequenced participants respectively. TCR sequencing was performed for about 240 trial participants, of whom around 200 were given two doses of AZD1222 and some 26 were given two doses of MenACWY control vaccine. What the work shows at the level of the full study, not this receptor alone: Spike-specific TCR breadth and depth rose significantly after two AZD1222 doses compared with day 0 and with MenACWY recipients. Participants were mostly white British, with more females than males. The authors suggested clonal diversity may have been underestimated. Because no day 14 peak-response samples were available, repertoires were characterized only after the peak T cell response. The 56-69-year group was small, and its depth increase did not reach significance, likely because of low power. Reportedly, close to half of the unique spike-specific TCRs recognized epitopes lying outside the regions that are mutated in the B.1.351 and B.1.1.7 variants. The vaccine-associated CD4 TCRs covered the entire spike protein, and the dominant responses fell in regions 160-218 and 743-854. Only five to seven AZD1222 recipients were SARS-CoV-2 seropositive at baseline, limiting conclusions about previously exposed vaccinees.

From the germline V gene, CDR1 is SGDLS and CDR2 is YYNGEE. V drops 0 bases and J drops 4 bases, leaving 13 bases in between. Spanning cysteine to phenylalanine, the CDR3 consists of 15 amino acids. The read is trimmed to its CDR3 DNA, 45 bases read in frame from base 1. In the paper's terms, the time point label means: baseline before first vaccination. The vaccinee samples were drawn from two UK trials, COV001 and COV002, one of which was a single-blind randomized controlled phase 2/3 trial testing AZD1222 (ChAdOx1 nCoV-19) in healthy adults. For TCRbeta chain sequencing, PBMC samples were collected from trial participants at day 0 and at day 28 after the second dose. With regard to this clone: Its binding antigen is unknown. No base-level quality is on record; no much larger clone is a single base apart.

The CDR3 regions of human TCRbeta chains were subjected to immunosequencing. The authors' analysis ran thus. Repertoire TCRs were matched against a reference library of SARS-CoV-2-specific TCRs generated with the MIRA antigen-specificity platform. Breadth meant the fraction of unique TCRs that were SARS-CoV-2-associated, whereas depth meant the fraction of total T cells that were SARS-CoV-2-associated. Using the MIRA data, each spike-specific TCR was assigned both to the spike region to which the TCR was reactive and to a CD4 or CD8 class. Log10-transformed breadth and depth values were compared by one-way ANOVA with Sidak's multiple comparisons tests. TCRdb re-hosts the immuneACCESS table, in-frame sequences only. Its copies lack some clones; in the studies checked, an unresolved V gene accounts for under half of them, and the cause for the rest is not known. The V and J calls and clone size were taken over from that table, and D and trimming were inferred from the DNA. This sample gives 150,000 to 180,000 clones in total; 90% of them show up just once. The top ten constitute 15% to 20% of the sample.

This receptor was taken from an adult in good health. This specimen was peripheral blood, taken on day 0 of AZD1222 vaccination. The rearranged segments are TRBV9 and TRBJ1-1, with an unclear D gene assignment. The bases are TGTGCCAGCAGCGTAGAAGAAGGAAGATCCACTGAAGCTTTCTTT. Translated, this is CASSVEEGRSTEAFF.